These 29 T cell receptor beta chains came from one sample sequenced in a study of blood T cell repertoires in COVID-19. The assay was immunoSEQ multiplex PCR, and TCRdb's table has in-frame clones only and misses some. The sample gives about 140,000 clones, about 87% of which show up once; around 5.4% is in the top ten. Sample: peripheral blood. These receptors were collected from a human donor in a cohort sampled during active COVID-19.

This sequence joins TRBV29-1 and TRBJ1-1; TRBD1 might be the D (5 bases). Trimming pared 7 bases from V and 8 bases from J, leaving 14 bases between. The length of the CDR3 is 11 residues. Germline CDR1 SQVTM, CDR2 ANQGSEA. The CDR3 sequence: CSADRVNEAFF. The CDR3 nucleotides read TGCAGCGCAGACAGAGTAAACGAAGCTTTCTTT.

This chain uses TRBV5-1 with TRBJ2-1; perhaps TRBD2 as D (6 bases). V was shortened by 6 bases and J by 2 bases, with 9 bases between the two germline ends. The V gene's germline CDR1 is SGHRS and CDR2 YFSETQ. CDR3 length equals 13 residues. The CDR3 DNA follows: TGCGCCAGCACCCCGGGGGCCTACAATGAGCAGTTCTTC. This gives the protein CASTPGAYNEQFF.

The rearrangement uses TRBV5-4 and TRBJ2-3, with 9 nucleotides matching TRBD1. The CDR3 contains 14 residues. The V segment lost 4 bases and the J segment 4 bases; nucleotides outside the gene matches: 4. From germline, CDR1 is SGHNT and CDR2 YYREEE (reference sequence). CDR3 in amino acids: CASSADRGSDTQYF. The CDR3 DNA reads as TGTGCCAGCAGCGCGGACAGGGGATCAGATACGCAGTATTTT. Supplemented by reference TRBV5-4 and TRBJ2-3, the full variable domain reads ETGVTQSPTHLIKTRGQQVTLRCSSQSGHNTVSWYQQALGQGPQFIFQYYREEENGRGNFPPRFSGLQFPNYSSELNVNALELDDSALYLCASSADRGSDTQYFGPGTRLTVL.

This rearrangement joins TRBV5-4 to TRBJ2-2, with 10 bases that match TRBD1. Germline-derived CDR1 and CDR2 are SGHNT and YYREEE (reference sequence). The CDR3 is 15 residues long. V lost 6 bases to trimming and J lost 5 bases; unmatched junction nucleotides: 7. The CDR3 reads CASNRQGARTGELFF. In nucleotides, the CDR3 is TGTGCCAGCAACCGACAGGGGGCGCGTACCGGGGAGCTGTTTTTT.

The genes are TRBV18 and TRBJ2-1; D is possibly TRBD1 (6 bases). The CDR3 runs to 14 residues. The germline V gene encodes CDR1 KGHSH and CDR2 LQKENI. Trimming pared 3 bases from V and 5 bases from J, leaving 11 bases between. The CDR3 region is CASSPQGRNNEQFF. For the CDR3, the DNA is TGTGCCAGCTCACCCCAGGGGCGAAACAATGAGCAGTTCTTC. The variable domain in full, with the rest retrieved from reference TRBV18 and TRBJ2-1, is NAGVMQNPRHLVRRRGQEARLRCSPMKGHSHVYWYRQLPEEGLKFMVYLQKENIIDESGMPKERFSAEFPKEGPSILRIQQVVRGDSAAYFCASSPQGRNNEQFFGPGTRLTVL.

This sequence joins TRBV6-1 and TRBJ1-2; D perhaps matches TRBD1 (6 bases). CDR3 length equals 16 residues. The V gene's germline CDR1 is MNHNS and CDR2 SASEGT. Trimming took off 1 base at V and 3 bases at J, with 15 bases between the two ends. The CDR3 here is CASSEGGRIVDYGYTF. CDR3 sequence (DNA): TGTGCCAGCAGTGAAGGGGGGCGAATTGTCGACTATGGCTACACCTTC.

Comments on this clone: In the same sample, other DNA sequences code for this CDR3. The V gene is TRBV5-6, the J gene TRBJ1-4, with unresolved D. Germline CDR1 reads SGHDT; CDR2 reads YYEEEE. The V and J ends lost 1 base and 8 bases respectively, with 6 bases between them. The CDR3 runs to 12 residues. CDR3 protein: CASSLRREKLFF. DNA of the CDR3: TGTGCCAGCAGCTTGCGCAGGGAAAAACTGTTTTTT.

The chain carries TRBV6-5 and TRBJ2-7; no definite D call. Germline V gene lookup returns CDR1 MNHEY and CDR2 SVGAGI. This CDR3 spans 14 amino acids. V was trimmed by 2 bases and J by 2 bases, leaving 10 bases between them. CDR3 sequence (DNA): TGTGCCAGCAGTTACGGTAGCCCCCCCTACGAGCAGTACTTC. Translating it yields CASSYGSPPYEQYF.

This chain uses TRBV7-2 with TRBJ2-3; 8 nucleotides match TRBD1. The CDR3 sequence is 16 residues long. Germline V gives CDR1 SGHTA, CDR2 FQGNSA. Trimming cost V 3 bases and J 2 bases; bases outside gene matches: 7. Here the CDR3 reads CASSFRQGSATDTQYF. The CDR3 DNA reads as TGTGCCAGCAGCTTTCGACAGGGGTCGGCCACAGATACGCAGTATTTT.

V gene TRBV5-6 combines with J gene TRBJ1-1; 9 bases map to TRBD1. This CDR3 comprises 19 residues. With V trimmed by 4 bases and J by 0 bases, 16 bases remained unmatched. Germline assignment: CDR1 SGHDT and CDR2 YYEEEE. DNA of the CDR3: TGTGCCAGCAGCATAACCGGGACAGGGCGCTTCACTTTGAACACTGAAGCTTTCTTT. This sequence encodes CASSITGTGRFTLNTEAFF.

This rearrangement joins TRBV4-1 to TRBJ2-1, with 12 bases identical to TRBD2. The V gene end was trimmed by 3 bases and the J gene end by 7 bases; junction bases not matched to a gene: 10. CDR1 is MGHRA, CDR2 YSYEKL, per germline. CDR3 length: 17 amino acids. CDR3 coding DNA: TGCGCCAGCAGCCACGACTCGGGGCTAGCGGGGGGGAATGAGCAGTTCTTC. Protein: CASSHDSGLAGGNEQFF.

This clone was detected ten times or more. The CDR3 sequence: CSASAGQGGNQPQHF. DNA of the CDR3: TGCAGTGCTAGTGCTGGACAGGGTGGCAATCAGCCCCAGCATTTT. This rearrangement joins TRBV20-1 to TRBJ1-5, with 8 bases fitting TRBD1. There are 15 residues in the CDR3. The V and J ends lost 3 bases and 2 bases, in that order; junction bases with no gene match: 6. Germline V lookup: CDR1 DFQATT, CDR2 SNEGSKA (reference sequence).

The chain recombines TRBV30 with TRBJ2-7; TRBD2 might be the D (6 bases). Deletions cut 3 bases from V and 4 bases from J, with 10 bases between. The CDR3 spans 12 residues. Per germline, CDR1 GTSNPN and CDR2 SVGIG (reference sequence). For the CDR3, the DNA is TGTGCCTGGAGCGCGGGGCAATACGAGCAGTACTTC. It translates to CAWSAGQYEQYF. Looking up the rest from reference TRBV30 and TRBJ2-7 gives the full variable domain: SQTIHQWPATLVQPVGSPLSLECTVEGTSNPNLYWYRQAAGRGLQLLFYSVGIGQISSEVPQNLSASRPQDRQFILSSKKLLLSDSGFYLCAWSAGQYEQYFGPGTRLTVT.

The genes are TRBV2 and TRBJ2-1; TRBD1 matches at 7 bases. V shed 3 bases and J 4 bases; nucleotides not matched to a gene: 18. The CDR3 totals 19 residues. CDR1 and CDR2 from the germline V gene are SNHLY and FYNNEI. CDR3 in amino acids: CASSDEWPGAPRGYNEQFF. In nucleotides, the CDR3 is TGTGCCAGCAGTGACGAATGGCCCGGGGCGCCCAGGGGGTACAATGAGCAGTTCTTC.

This chain uses TRBV6-5 with TRBJ2-1; 8 bases are a match to TRBD2. Germline loops: CDR1 MNHEY, CDR2 SVGAGI. The CDR3 contains 16 residues. V trimming: 0 bases; J trimming: 2 bases; junction bases outside the gene matches: 3. This CDR3 reads CASSYSPGGAYNEQFF. CDR3 sequence (DNA): TGTGCCAGCAGTTACTCGCCGGGAGGGGCCTACAATGAGCAGTTCTTC.

Here the CDR3 DNA reads TGTGCCAGTCAACAGGTTGGGGACACAGATACGCAGTATTTT. It encodes CASQQVGDTDTQYF. The rearrangement joins TRBV19 to TRBJ2-3; weak D call: TRBD1 (5 bases). Between the trimmed V and J ends, which lost 8 bases and 2 bases, there was a span of 14 bases. This CDR3 comprises 14 residues. Looked up from germline, CDR1 is LNHDA and CDR2 is SQIVND (reference sequence).

The chain links TRBV4-1 to TRBJ1-6; 7 positions match TRBD1. CDR1 is MGHRA and CDR2 is YSYEKL in the germline V gene. This CDR3 has 16 residues. The J segment lost 8 bases and the V segment lost 0 bases, leaving 7 bases of the junction unmatched. CDR3 amino acids: CASSQDNRQGHSPLHF. The DNA for the CDR3 is TGCGCCAGCAGCCAAGATAATCGACAGGGACATTCACCCCTCCACTTT.

The V and J genes are TRBV5-4 and TRBJ2-5, with 9 bases identical to TRBD2. V trimming: 1 base; J trimming: 7 bases; junction bases outside the gene matches: 8. Germline-derived CDR1 and CDR2 are SGHNT and YYREEE (reference sequence). The length of the CDR3 is 15 residues. DNA of the CDR3: TGTGCCAGCAGCTTGAGGTCTAGCGGGAACCCGACCCAGTACTTC. Its protein is CASSLRSSGNPTQYF.

The chain carries TRBV4-2 and TRBJ1-1; D not resolved. The V end lost 1 base, the J end lost 4 bases, and 10 bases lay between the germline ends. The V gene's germline CDR1 is LGHNA and CDR2 YNFKEQ. The CDR3 is 14 amino acids. In nucleotides, the CDR3 is TGTGCCAGCAGCCAAGTCTTCGGGGTCACTGAAGCTTTCTTT. Protein product: CASSQVFGVTEAFF.

The chain is built from TRBV19 and TRBJ1-1, with D hard to call. V lost 5 bases to trimming and J lost 4 bases, with 17 bases between them. The CDR3 is 15 residues long. Germline assignment: CDR1 LNHDA and CDR2 SQIVND (reference sequence). The DNA of the CDR3 is TGTGCCAGTAGTGCCAACCCCTTAGTCGTCACTGAAGCTTTCTTT. Its translation: CASSANPLVVTEAFF.

The rearrangement links TRBV7-9 to TRBJ2-3; D is possibly TRBD2 (6 bases). The CDR3 runs to 17 residues. The germline gives CDR1 SEHNR, CDR2 FQNEAQ (reference sequence). Deletions cut 5 bases from V and 2 bases from J, with 20 bases between. CDR3 sequence (DNA): TGTGCCAGCAGCCCCGGGGGTAGCGGTTACTACACAGATACGCAGTATTTT. Translating it yields CASSPGGSGYYTDTQYF.

J is TRBJ1-2 and V is TRBV28, with no clear D. Trimming left V 6 bases short and J 8 bases short, with 13 bases between. The CDR3 has 12 residues. Germline loops: CDR1 MDHEN, CDR2 SYDVKM. This chain's CDR3 is CASRLQGGGYTF. CDR3 sequence (DNA): TGTGCCAGCAGACTACAAGGTGGGGGCTACACCTTC.

V is TRBV5-1 and J is TRBJ2-5; TRBD1 agrees at 8 bases. The CDR3 has 16 amino acids. Germline V gives CDR1 SGHRS, CDR2 YFSETQ. V dropped 0 bases and J dropped 4; count of bases not matched to a gene: 8. CDR3 in amino acids: CASSLGGQGSGETQYF. CDR3 coding DNA: TGCGCCAGCAGCTTGGGCGGACAGGGCTCTGGAGAGACCCAGTACTTC.

V is TRBV2 and J is TRBJ2-7, with D possibly being TRBD2 (6 bases). The CDR3 runs to 13 residues. Trimming shortened V by 6 bases and J by 3 bases, and 12 bases separated the two germline ends. From germline, CDR1 is SNHLY and CDR2 FYNNEI. The CDR3, as DNA: TGTGCCAGCAGCGGTCCGGGACTCTACGAGCAGTACTTC. Its translation is CASSGPGLYEQYF.

This rearrangement joins TRBV7-9 to TRBJ2-3; 8 bases map to TRBD1. The CDR3 runs 15 residues. The germline V gene has CDR1 SEHNR and CDR2 FQNEAQ (reference sequence). V lost 1 base to trimming and J lost 1 base; unmatched junction nucleotides: 1. For the CDR3, the DNA is TGTGCCAGCAGCTTAGTGGACAGGGGCACAGATACGCAGTATTTT. It translates to CASSLVDRGTDTQYF.

V gene TRBV19 combines with J gene TRBJ2-5, with 13 bases matching TRBD2. In germline, CDR1 is LNHDA, CDR2 SQIVND (reference sequence). CDR3 length: 16 amino acids. The V gene end was trimmed by 5 bases and the J gene end by 1 base; junction bases not matched to a gene: 4. The CDR3 loop reads CASSFGLAGAQETQYF. As DNA, the CDR3 is TGTGCCAGTAGTTTCGGACTAGCGGGGGCCCAAGAGACCCAGTACTTC.

The gene calls are TRBV7-9 and TRBJ2-1; 8 bases fit TRBD2. The ends lost 4 bases at V and 7 bases at J; junction bases unmatched: 9. The CDR3 runs 15 residues. Per germline, CDR1 SEHNR and CDR2 FQNEAQ (reference sequence). CDR3 protein: CASSSTSAMGNEQFF. The CDR3 bases are TGTGCCAGCAGCTCGACTAGCGCAATGGGGAATGAGCAGTTCTTC.

V gene TRBV9 combines with J gene TRBJ2-3; D gene uncertain. V lost 3 bases to trimming and J lost 1 base, with 9 bases between them. This CDR3 is 14 amino acids long. Germline loops: CDR1 SGDLS, CDR2 YYNGEE. CDR3: CASSDYLGTDTQYF. CDR3 DNA sequence: TGTGCCAGCAGCGACTATCTTGGCACAGATACGCAGTATTTT.

This chain links TRBV7-9 with TRBJ2-3, with 16 bases fitting TRBD2. The junction had 7 bases not matched to a gene; V was cut back by 5 bases and J by 5 bases. Germline CDR1 is SEHNR and CDR2 is FQNEAQ (reference sequence). CDR3 length equals 17 residues. DNA for the CDR3: TGTGCCAGCAGCGCGGGACTAGCGGGAGGGCCAGGAGATACGCAGTATTTT. Translated, it gives CASSAGLAGGPGDTQYF.